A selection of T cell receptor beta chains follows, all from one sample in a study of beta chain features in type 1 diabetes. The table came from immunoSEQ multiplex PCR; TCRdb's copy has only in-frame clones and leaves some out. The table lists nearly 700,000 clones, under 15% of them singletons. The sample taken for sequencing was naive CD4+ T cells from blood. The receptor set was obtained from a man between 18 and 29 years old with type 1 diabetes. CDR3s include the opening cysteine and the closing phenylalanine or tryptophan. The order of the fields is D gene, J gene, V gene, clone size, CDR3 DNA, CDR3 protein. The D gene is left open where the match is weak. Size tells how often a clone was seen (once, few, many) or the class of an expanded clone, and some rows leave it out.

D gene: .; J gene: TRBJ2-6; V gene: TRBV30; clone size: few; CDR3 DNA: TGTGCCTGGAGTGTACCGGGAGCCAACGTCCTGACTTTC; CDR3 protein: CAWSVPGANVLTF
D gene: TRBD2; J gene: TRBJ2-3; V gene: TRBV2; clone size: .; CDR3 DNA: TGTGCCAGCAGTGAATCGGGACTAGCGGGGGGCGATACGCAGTATTTT; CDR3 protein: CASSESGLAGGDTQYF
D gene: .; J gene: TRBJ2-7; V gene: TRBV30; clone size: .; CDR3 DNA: TGTGCCTTCTACAAGATGCCCTACGAGCAGTACTTC; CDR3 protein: CAFYKMPYEQYF
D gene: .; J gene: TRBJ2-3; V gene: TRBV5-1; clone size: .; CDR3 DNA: TGCGCCAGCTGGGAAGGACAGATCACAGATACGCAGTATTTT; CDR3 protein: CASWEGQITDTQYF
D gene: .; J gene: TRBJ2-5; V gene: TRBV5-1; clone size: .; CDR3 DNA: TGCGCCAGCAGCCTGGACAGCGAGAAGACCCAGTACTTC; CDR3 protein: CASSLDSEKTQYF
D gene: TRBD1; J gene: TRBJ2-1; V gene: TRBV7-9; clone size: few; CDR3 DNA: TGTGCCAGCAGCTTAGGCGGACAGGGAAGCTCCTACAATGAGCAGTTCTTC; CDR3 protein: CASSLGGQGSSYNEQFF
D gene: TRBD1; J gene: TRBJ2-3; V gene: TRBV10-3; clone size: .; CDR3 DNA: TGTGCCATCAGCATCGAACAGACAGGGGAGAATACGCAGTATTTT; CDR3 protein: CAISIEQTGENTQYF
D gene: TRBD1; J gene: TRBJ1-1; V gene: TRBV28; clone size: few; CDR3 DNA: TGTGCCAGCAGAACACCCGGGACAGGTACAACTGAAGCTTTCTTT; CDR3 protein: CASRTPGTGTTEAFF
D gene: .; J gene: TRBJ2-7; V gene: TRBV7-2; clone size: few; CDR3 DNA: TGTGCCAGCAGCTTAGTTTCGGGTGGGCAGAACTCCTACGAGCAGTACTTC; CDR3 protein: CASSLVSGGQNSYEQYF
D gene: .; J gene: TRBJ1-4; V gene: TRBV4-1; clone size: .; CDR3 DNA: TGCGCCAGCAGCCCGCAAGAGGGGCGCAAAGAAAAACTGTTTTTT; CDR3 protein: CASSPQEGRKEKLFF
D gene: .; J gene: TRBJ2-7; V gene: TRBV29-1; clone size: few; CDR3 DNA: TGCAGCGTTCAACAGGAGAACGAGCAGTACTTC; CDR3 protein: CSVQQENEQYF
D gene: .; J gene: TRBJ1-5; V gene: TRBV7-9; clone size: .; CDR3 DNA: TGTGCCAGCAGCTTCAGTAGCAATCAGCCCCAGCATTTT; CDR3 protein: CASSFSSNQPQHF
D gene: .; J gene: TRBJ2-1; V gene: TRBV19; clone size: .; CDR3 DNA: TGTGCCAGTAGTATAGGTACAGGGAGCTCCTACAATGAGCAGTTCTTC; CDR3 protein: CASSIGTGSSYNEQFF
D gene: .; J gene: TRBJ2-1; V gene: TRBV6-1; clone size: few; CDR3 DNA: TGTGCCAGCAGTGAGGTCCTCGGACTTAGCTATGAGCAGTTCTTC; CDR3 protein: CASSEVLGLSYEQFF
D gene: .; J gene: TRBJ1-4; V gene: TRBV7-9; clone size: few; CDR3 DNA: TGTGCCAGCAGCTCACCACGGAAAGCAACTAATGAAAAACTGTTTTTT; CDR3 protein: CASSSPRKATNEKLFF
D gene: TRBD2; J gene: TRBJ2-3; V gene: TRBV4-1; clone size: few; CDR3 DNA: TGCGCCAGCAGCCTCCCGGGACTAGCTGTCCCAGATACGCAGTATTTT; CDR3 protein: CASSLPGLAVPDTQYF
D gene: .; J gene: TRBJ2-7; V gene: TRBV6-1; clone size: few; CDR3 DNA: TGTGCCAGCAGTGAGTATCAGGGTTACGAGCAGTACTTC; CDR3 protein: CASSEYQGYEQYF
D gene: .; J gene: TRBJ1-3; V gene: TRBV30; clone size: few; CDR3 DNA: TGTGCCTGGAGTGTCGGCGGAAACACCATATATTTT; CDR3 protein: CAWSVGGNTIYF
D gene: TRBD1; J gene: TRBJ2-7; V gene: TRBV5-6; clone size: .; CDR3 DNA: TGTGCCAGCAGCACCCTCCCGGGACAGGGTCGCGAGCAGTACTTC; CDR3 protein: CASSTLPGQGREQYF
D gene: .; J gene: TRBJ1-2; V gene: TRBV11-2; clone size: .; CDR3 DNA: TGTGCCAGCAGCTTAGACAGGGACTATGGCTACACCTTC; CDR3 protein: CASSLDRDYGYTF
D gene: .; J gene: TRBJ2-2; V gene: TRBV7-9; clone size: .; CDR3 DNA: TGTGCCAGCAGCCCCCTTTGGGGTACCGGGGAGCTGTTTTTT; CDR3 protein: CASSPLWGTGELFF
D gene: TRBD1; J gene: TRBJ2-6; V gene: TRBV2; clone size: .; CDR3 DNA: TGTGCCAGCAGTGAAGATGGTCGAGACAGGGTAAATGGGGCCAACGTCCTGACTTTC; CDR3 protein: CASSEDGRDRVNGANVLTF
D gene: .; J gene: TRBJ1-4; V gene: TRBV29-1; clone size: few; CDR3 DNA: TGCAGCGTGGCCGACATAAACTGGGGTGAAAAACTGTTTTTT; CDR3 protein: CSVADINWGEKLFF
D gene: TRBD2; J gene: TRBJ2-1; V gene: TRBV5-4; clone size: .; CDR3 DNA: TGTGCCAGCAGCTTGGCCACTAGCGGGGCTTACAATGAGCAGTTCTTC; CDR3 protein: CASSLATSGAYNEQFF
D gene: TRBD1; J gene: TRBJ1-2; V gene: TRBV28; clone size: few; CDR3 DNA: TGTGCCAGCAGTTTCCCCCGGACAGGGCTTGGCTACACCTTC; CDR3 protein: CASSFPRTGLGYTF
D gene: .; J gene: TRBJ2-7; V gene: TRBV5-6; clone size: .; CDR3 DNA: TGTGCCAGCAGCTTGTTTGGCTACGAGCAGTACTTC; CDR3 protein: CASSLFGYEQYF
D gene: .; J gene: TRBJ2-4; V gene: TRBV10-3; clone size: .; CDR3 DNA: TGTGCCATCATGGAGACGATCGGATTTCAGTACTTC; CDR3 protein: CAIMETIGFQYF
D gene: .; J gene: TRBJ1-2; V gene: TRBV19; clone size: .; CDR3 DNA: TGTGCCAGTAGTCCCCGGGGGAGAGGCTATGGCTACACCTTC; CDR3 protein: CASSPRGRGYGYTF
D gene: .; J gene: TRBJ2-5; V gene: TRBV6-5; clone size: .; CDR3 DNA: TGTGCCAGCAGTTACTCGTATTTGGGGGAGACCCAGTACTTC; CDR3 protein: CASSYSYLGETQYF
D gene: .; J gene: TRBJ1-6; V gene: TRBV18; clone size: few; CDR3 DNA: TGTGCCAGCTCACCCGGGACGGGGAATTCACCCCTCCACTTT; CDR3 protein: CASSPGTGNSPLHF
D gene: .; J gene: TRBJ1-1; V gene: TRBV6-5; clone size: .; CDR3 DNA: TGTGCCAGCAGTTATTCGGGGACTTCGAACACTGAAGCTTTCTTT; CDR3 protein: CASSYSGTSNTEAFF
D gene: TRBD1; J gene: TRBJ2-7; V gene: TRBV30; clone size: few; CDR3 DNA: TGTGCCTGGGTCGACAGGGCGAGCTCCTACGAGCAGTACTTC; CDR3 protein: CAWVDRASSYEQYF
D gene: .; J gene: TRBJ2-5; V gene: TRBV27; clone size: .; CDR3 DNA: TGTGCCAGCAGTTTAAAGACAGCGGAGACCCAGTACTTC; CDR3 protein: CASSLKTAETQYF
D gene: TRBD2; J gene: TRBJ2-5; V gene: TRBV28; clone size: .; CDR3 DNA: TGTGCCAGCAGCTCCCCCCTAGCGGGGGGGGAGGAGACCCAGTACTTC; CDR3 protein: CASSSPLAGGEETQYF
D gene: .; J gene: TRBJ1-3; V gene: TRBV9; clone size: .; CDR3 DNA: TGTGCCAGCAGCTTCCAGGACGTGGGCTCTGGAAACACCATATATTTT; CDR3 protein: CASSFQDVGSGNTIYF
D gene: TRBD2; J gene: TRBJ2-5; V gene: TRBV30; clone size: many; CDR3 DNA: TGTGCCTGGAGTGTCCGACTAGCGGGGGAGACCCAGTACTTC; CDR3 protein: CAWSVRLAGETQYF
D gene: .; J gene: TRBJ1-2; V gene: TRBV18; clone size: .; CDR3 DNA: TGTGCCAGCTCACCACTCGGGCAACGGATCGGCTACACCTTC; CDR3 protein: CASSPLGQRIGYTF
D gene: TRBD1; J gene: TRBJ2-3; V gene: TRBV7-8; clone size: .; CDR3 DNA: TGTGCCAGCAGGCCAGGACAGGGGACAGATACGCAGTATTTT; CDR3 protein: CASRPGQGTDTQYF
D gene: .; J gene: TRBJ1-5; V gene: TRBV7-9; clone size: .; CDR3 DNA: TGTGCCAGCAGCCCCGGCCTTGATCAGCCCCAGCATTTT; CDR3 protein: CASSPGLDQPQHF
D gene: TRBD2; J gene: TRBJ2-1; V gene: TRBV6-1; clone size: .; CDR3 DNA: TGTGCCAGCAGTGATACGAGCGGGGGGAGGGATGAGCAGTTCTTC; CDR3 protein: CASSDTSGGRDEQFF
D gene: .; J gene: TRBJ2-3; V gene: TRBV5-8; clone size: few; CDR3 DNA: TGTGCCAGCCCAGTGGTCCAGTCGGATACGCAGTATTTT; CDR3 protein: CASPVVQSDTQYF
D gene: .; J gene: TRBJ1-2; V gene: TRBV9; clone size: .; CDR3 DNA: TGTGCCAGCAGCGCGAACGGGGGATATGGCTACACCTTC; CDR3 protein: CASSANGGYGYTF